The rows below give T cell receptor beta chains drawn from one sample of a study of regulatory T cells in long-lasting Graves disease. TCRdb re-called the multiplex PCR reads through MiXCR, storing one row per CDR3 protein. Of about 660,000 distinct CDR3 sequences detected, about 30% appear once; the ten largest clones hold roughly 46%. The source was peripheral blood mononuclear cells (PBMCs), collected when the disease was refractory, from a patient treated with antithyroid drugs. Source of these receptors: a female donor with Graves disease. The CDR3 runs from the conserved cysteine through the conserved F or W. The D gene is left open where the match is weak. A row's size may be missing; if present it is once, few, many or a size class.

j_gene: TRBJ1-1; d_gene: TRBD1; abundance: NA; v_gene: TRBV3-1; CDR3nt: TGTGCCAGCAGCCAAGATTGGGTGGGACAGGGACGAACTGAAGCTTTCTTT; CDR3aa: CASSQDWVGQGRTEAFF
j_gene: TRBJ1-1; d_gene: NA; abundance: few; v_gene: TRBV9; CDR3nt: TGTGCCAGCAGCGGTGATCAGACTGAAGCTTTCTTT; CDR3aa: CASSGDQTEAFF
j_gene: TRBJ1-4; d_gene: NA; abundance: NA; v_gene: TRBV20-1; CDR3nt: TGCAGTGCTTTGAAGAGTAGCACTAATGAAAAACTGTTTTTT; CDR3aa: CSALKSSTNEKLFF
j_gene: TRBJ1-1; d_gene: NA; abundance: few; v_gene: TRBV7-3; CDR3nt: TGTGCCAGCAGTGCGGATTTGAACACTGAAGCTTTCTTT; CDR3aa: CASSADLNTEAFF
j_gene: TRBJ1-1; d_gene: NA; abundance: many; v_gene: TRBV3-1; CDR3nt: TGTGCCAGCAGCTCACTGGGTGGTACTGAAGCTTTCTTT; CDR3aa: CASSSLGGTEAFF
j_gene: TRBJ1-2; d_gene: NA; abundance: few; v_gene: TRBV7-9; CDR3nt: TGTGCCAGCAGCTTAGACCCGTTGGACTATGGCTACACCTTC; CDR3aa: CASSLDPLDYGYTF
j_gene: TRBJ1-6; d_gene: NA; abundance: few; v_gene: TRBV14; CDR3nt: TGTGCCAGCAGCCAAGAACGGGGGTTTAATTCACCCCTCCACTTT; CDR3aa: CASSQERGFNSPLHF
j_gene: TRBJ1-4; d_gene: NA; abundance: NA; v_gene: TRBV12-3/TRBV12-4; CDR3nt: TGTGCCAGCAGGCCCAGTGGGCGAACTAATGAAAAACTGTTTTTT; CDR3aa: CASRPSGRTNEKLFF
j_gene: TRBJ1-3; d_gene: NA; abundance: NA; v_gene: TRBV15; CDR3nt: TGTGCCACCGCACGCGGGACTGGAAACACCATATATTTT; CDR3aa: CATARGTGNTIYF
j_gene: TRBJ2-2; d_gene: NA; abundance: many; v_gene: TRBV5-1; CDR3nt: TGCGCCAGCAGGTCGCAAGCGAACACCGGGGAGCTGTTTTTT; CDR3aa: CASRSQANTGELFF
j_gene: TRBJ1-1; d_gene: NA; abundance: few; v_gene: TRBV3-1; CDR3nt: TGTGCCAGCAGCCAAGCCAGGGGTGAAGCTTTCTTT; CDR3aa: CASSQARGEAFF
j_gene: TRBJ2-7; d_gene: NA; abundance: many; v_gene: TRBV27; CDR3nt: TGTGCCAGCAGCTCTGGGACTGGCCTTTACGAGCAGTACTTC; CDR3aa: CASSSGTGLYEQYF
j_gene: TRBJ2-7; d_gene: TRBD2; abundance: many; v_gene: TRBV28; CDR3nt: TGTGCCAGCACCATCAGAGGGACTAGCGGAAACTACGAGCAGTACTTC; CDR3aa: CASTIRGTSGNYEQYF
j_gene: TRBJ1-2; d_gene: NA; abundance: few; v_gene: TRBV6-1; CDR3nt: TGTGCCAGCAGCAATACCGGGCCTAACTATGGCTACACCTTC; CDR3aa: CASSNTGPNYGYTF
j_gene: TRBJ2-7; d_gene: TRBD1; abundance: few; v_gene: TRBV6-1; CDR3nt: TGTGCCAGCAGGCCGACAGGGCACTACGAGCAGTACTTC; CDR3aa: CASRPTGHYEQYF
j_gene: TRBJ2-7; d_gene: TRBD1; abundance: few; v_gene: TRBV11-3; CDR3nt: TGTGCCAGCAGCCACGGCCGGACAGGGGGTTTGGACGAGCAGTACTTC; CDR3aa: CASSHGRTGGLDEQYF
j_gene: TRBJ2-2; d_gene: TRBD1; abundance: NA; v_gene: TRBV20-1; CDR3nt: TGCAGTGCTAGAGATCGACGACAGGGGAACACCGGGGAGCTGTTTTTT; CDR3aa: CSARDRRQGNTGELFF
j_gene: TRBJ1-5; d_gene: NA; abundance: NA; v_gene: TRBV10-3; CDR3nt: TGTGCCATCAGTGTGGGCAGGGGTGGCAATCAGCCCCAGCATTTT; CDR3aa: CAISVGRGGNQPQHF
j_gene: TRBJ1-4; d_gene: NA; abundance: many; v_gene: TRBV12-3/TRBV12-4; CDR3nt: TGTGCCAGCAGCAGACGACCGGGACTGGGGGAAAAACTGTTTTTT; CDR3aa: CASSRRPGLGEKLFF
j_gene: TRBJ1-2; d_gene: TRBD1; abundance: few; v_gene: TRBV7-8; CDR3nt: TGTGCCAGCAGCTTGGCCGAGGGGGCAATCTATGGCTACACCTTC; CDR3aa: CASSLAEGAIYGYTF
j_gene: TRBJ2-3; d_gene: TRBD1; abundance: NA; v_gene: TRBV7-3; CDR3nt: TGTGCCAGCAGAACCGGACAGGCGGATACGCAGTATTTT; CDR3aa: CASRTGQADTQYF
j_gene: TRBJ1-2; d_gene: NA; abundance: many; v_gene: TRBV12-3/TRBV12-4; CDR3nt: TGTGCCAGCACCCTCCCGGGGCTGGGGTATGGCTACACCTTC; CDR3aa: CASTLPGLGYGYTF
j_gene: TRBJ2-7; d_gene: TRBD1; abundance: many; v_gene: TRBV2; CDR3nt: TGTGCCAGCAGTGAAAACGGGGGACAGGTCCGGGACGAGCAGTACTTC; CDR3aa: CASSENGGQVRDEQYF
j_gene: TRBJ2-7; d_gene: TRBD1; abundance: NA; v_gene: TRBV7-9; CDR3nt: TGTGCCAGCAGCCTATCACCGGGACAGGGGGACAACGAGCAGTACTTC; CDR3aa: CASSLSPGQGDNEQYF
j_gene: TRBJ2-5; d_gene: NA; abundance: NA; v_gene: TRBV7-9; CDR3nt: TGTGCCAGCAGCTCCAGGGTTGGCCAAGAGACCCAGTACTTC; CDR3aa: CASSSRVGQETQYF
j_gene: TRBJ1-5; d_gene: NA; abundance: NA; v_gene: TRBV6-5; CDR3nt: TGTGCCAGCAGTTACTCGATCTCCCCCCTATTCCATTTT; CDR3aa: CASSYSISPLFHF
j_gene: TRBJ1-3; d_gene: NA; abundance: once; v_gene: TRBV6-1; CDR3nt: TGTGCCAGCAGGGAACCGGGACTCCGAAACACCATATATTTT; CDR3aa: CASREPGLRNTIYF
j_gene: TRBJ1-2; d_gene: TRBD1; abundance: many; v_gene: TRBV6-1; CDR3nt: TGTGCCAGCACCGGGACAGGATACTATGGCTACACCTTC; CDR3aa: CASTGTGYYGYTF
j_gene: TRBJ1-2; d_gene: NA; abundance: NA; v_gene: TRBV15; CDR3nt: TGTGCCACCAGCAGTCGGGCATATGGCTACACCTTC; CDR3aa: CATSSRAYGYTF
j_gene: TRBJ1-1; d_gene: NA; abundance: many; v_gene: TRBV7-9; CDR3nt: TGTGCCAGCAGCTTATATGAGGGGGCTGAAGCTTTCTTT; CDR3aa: CASSLYEGAEAFF
j_gene: TRBJ2-7; d_gene: NA; abundance: NA; v_gene: TRBV27; CDR3nt: TGTGCCAGCAGTCGATGGGACCGAGCCTACGAGCAGTACTTC; CDR3aa: CASSRWDRAYEQYF
j_gene: TRBJ2-7; d_gene: NA; abundance: NA; v_gene: TRBV15; CDR3nt: TGTGCCACCAGCAGAGATTCCCACGAGCAGTACTTC; CDR3aa: CATSRDSHEQYF
j_gene: TRBJ1-2; d_gene: TRBD1; abundance: many; v_gene: TRBV2; CDR3nt: TGTGCCAGCATGGGACAGGGGGCGCTTGGCTACACCTTC; CDR3aa: CASMGQGALGYTF
j_gene: TRBJ2-7; d_gene: NA; abundance: few; v_gene: TRBV7-9; CDR3nt: NA; CDR3aa: CASSPQRAGTTSSTSGLFGQYF
j_gene: TRBJ1-2; d_gene: NA; abundance: NA; v_gene: TRBV20-1; CDR3nt: TGCAGTGCTAGCGCCGGGATTGGCTACACCTTC; CDR3aa: CSASAGIGYTF
j_gene: TRBJ1-3; d_gene: NA; abundance: NA; v_gene: TRBV15; CDR3nt: TGTGCCACCACCAGGGGTAGCATACCCTCTGGAAACACCATATATTTT; CDR3aa: CATTRGSIPSGNTIYF
j_gene: TRBJ1-1; d_gene: NA; abundance: once; v_gene: TRBV5-1; CDR3nt: TGCGCCAGCAGCTTGGTTTTGGGGGCAGATACTGAAGCTTTCTTT; CDR3aa: CASSLVLGADTEAFF
j_gene: TRBJ1-1; d_gene: NA; abundance: few; v_gene: TRBV5-5; CDR3nt: TGTGCCAGCAGCTCCGTTGGCGGTGATTGGGCTGAAGCTTTCTTT; CDR3aa: CASSSVGGDWAEAFF
j_gene: TRBJ1-4; d_gene: NA; abundance: few; v_gene: TRBV28; CDR3nt: TGTGCCAGCAGTTTCCGGGGGCGGTACACTAATGAAAAACTGTTTTTT; CDR3aa: CASSFRGRYTNEKLFF
j_gene: TRBJ1-1; d_gene: NA; abundance: NA; v_gene: TRBV3-1; CDR3nt: TGTGCCAGCAGCCAAGAATGGGGGAAAACTGAAGCTTTCTTT; CDR3aa: CASSQEWGKTEAFF
j_gene: TRBJ1-5; d_gene: TRBD1; abundance: many; v_gene: TRBV28; CDR3nt: TGTGCCAGCAGCCAAGGGACAGTCAATCAGCCCCAGCATTTT; CDR3aa: CASSQGTVNQPQHF
j_gene: TRBJ2-7; d_gene: TRBD2; abundance: NA; v_gene: TRBV30; CDR3nt: TGTGCCTTGCGACTAGCGGGAGCCCCCGAGCAGTACTTC; CDR3aa: CALRLAGAPEQYF
j_gene: TRBJ2-5; d_gene: TRBD2; abundance: NA; v_gene: TRBV5-4; CDR3nt: TGTGCCAGCAGCTCAAAGCGGGATGCCCAAGAGACCCAGTACTTC; CDR3aa: CASSSKRDAQETQYF
j_gene: TRBJ1-5; d_gene: NA; abundance: few; v_gene: TRBV24-1; CDR3nt: TGTGCCACCAGTTCTTCGGCAGATAATCAGCCCCAGCATTTT; CDR3aa: CATSSSADNQPQHF
j_gene: TRBJ2-2; d_gene: NA; abundance: few; v_gene: TRBV6-5; CDR3nt: TGTGCCAGCAGTTACTCCAAACCATGGCAGTCCGGGGAGCTGTTTTTT; CDR3aa: CASSYSKPWQSGELFF
j_gene: TRBJ1-5; d_gene: NA; abundance: few; v_gene: TRBV2; CDR3nt: TGTGCCAGCAATAGAATACAGGGACAGCCCCAGCATTTT; CDR3aa: CASNRIQGQPQHF
j_gene: TRBJ2-3; d_gene: NA; abundance: NA; v_gene: TRBV12-3/TRBV12-4; CDR3nt: TGTGCCAGCAGTTTCATAGCTGACTATACAGATACGCAGTATTTT; CDR3aa: CASSFIADYTDTQYF
j_gene: TRBJ1-2; d_gene: TRBD1; abundance: many; v_gene: TRBV11-2; CDR3nt: TGTGCCAGCAGCTTGACAGGGGCTGGCTACACCTTC; CDR3aa: CASSLTGAGYTF
j_gene: TRBJ1-6; d_gene: TRBD1; abundance: few; v_gene: TRBV3-1; CDR3nt: TGTGCCAGCAGCCTCAAGACAGGGGGATCATCACCCCTCCACTTT; CDR3aa: CASSLKTGGSSPLHF
j_gene: TRBJ1-6; d_gene: NA; abundance: NA; v_gene: TRBV9; CDR3nt: TGTGCCAGCAGCCCCGACTTATTGTCACCCCTCCACTTT; CDR3aa: CASSPDLLSPLHF
j_gene: TRBJ2-7; d_gene: NA; abundance: once; v_gene: TRBV4-1; CDR3nt: TGCGCCAGCAAGACTTCAGGGGGGAGCTACGAGCAGTACTTC; CDR3aa: CASKTSGGSYEQYF